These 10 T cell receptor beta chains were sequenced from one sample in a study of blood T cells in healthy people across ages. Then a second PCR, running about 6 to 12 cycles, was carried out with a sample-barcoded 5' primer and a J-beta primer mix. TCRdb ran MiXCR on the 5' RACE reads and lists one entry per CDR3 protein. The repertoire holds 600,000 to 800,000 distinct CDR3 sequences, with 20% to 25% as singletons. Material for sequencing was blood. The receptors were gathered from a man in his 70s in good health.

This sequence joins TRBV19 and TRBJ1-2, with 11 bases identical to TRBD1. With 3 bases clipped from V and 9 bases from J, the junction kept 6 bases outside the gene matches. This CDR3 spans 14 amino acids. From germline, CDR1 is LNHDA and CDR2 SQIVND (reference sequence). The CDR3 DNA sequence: TGTGCCAGTAGTATCGGACAGGGGGCAGAAAGCTACACCTTC. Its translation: CASSIGQGAESYTF.

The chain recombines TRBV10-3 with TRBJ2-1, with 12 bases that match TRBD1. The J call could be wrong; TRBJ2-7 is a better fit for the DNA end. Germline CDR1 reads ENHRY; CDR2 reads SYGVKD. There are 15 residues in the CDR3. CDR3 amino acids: CAISEWDRGPYEQYF. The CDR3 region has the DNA TGTGCCATCAGTGAGTGGGACAGGGGGCCCTACGAGCAGTACTTC.

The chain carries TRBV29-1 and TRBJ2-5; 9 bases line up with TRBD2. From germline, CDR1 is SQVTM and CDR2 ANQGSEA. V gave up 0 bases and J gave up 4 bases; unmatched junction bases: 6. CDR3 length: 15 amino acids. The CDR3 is CSVEEAGGSGETQYF. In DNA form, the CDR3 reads TGCAGCGTTGAAGAAGCGGGGGGCTCTGGAGAGACCCAGTACTTC.

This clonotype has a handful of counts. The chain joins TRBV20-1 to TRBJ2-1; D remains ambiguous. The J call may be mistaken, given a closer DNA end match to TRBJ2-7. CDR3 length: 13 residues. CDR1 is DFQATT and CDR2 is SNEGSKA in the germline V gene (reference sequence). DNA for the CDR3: TGCAGTGCTAGAGTGAGCATGCTTTACGAGCAGTACTTC. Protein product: CSARVSMLYEQYF.

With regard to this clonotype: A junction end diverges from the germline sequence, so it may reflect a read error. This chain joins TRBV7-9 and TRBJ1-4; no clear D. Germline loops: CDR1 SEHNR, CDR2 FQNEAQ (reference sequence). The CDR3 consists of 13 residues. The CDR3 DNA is TGTGCCAGCACCTTAATCCAAGGGGAAAAACTGTTTTTT. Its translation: CASTLIQGEKLFF.

The CDR3 reads CASSLQGRESQETQYF. DNA of the CDR3: TGTGCCAGTAGTCTACAGGGAAGAGAGAGCCAAGAGACCCAGTACTTC. The chain is built from TRBV19 and TRBJ2-5, with D possibly matching TRBD1 (6 bases). Trimming took off 5 bases at V and 1 base at J, with 17 bases between the two ends. CDR3 length equals 16 residues. CDR1 is LNHDA, CDR2 SQIVND, per germline (reference sequence).

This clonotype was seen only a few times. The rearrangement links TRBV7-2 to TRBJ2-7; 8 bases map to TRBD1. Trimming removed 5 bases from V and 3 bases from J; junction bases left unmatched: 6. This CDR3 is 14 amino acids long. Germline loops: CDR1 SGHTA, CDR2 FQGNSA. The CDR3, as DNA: TGTGCCAGCAGCCCAACAGGGGGGATCTACGAGCAGTACTTC. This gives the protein CASSPTGGIYEQYF.

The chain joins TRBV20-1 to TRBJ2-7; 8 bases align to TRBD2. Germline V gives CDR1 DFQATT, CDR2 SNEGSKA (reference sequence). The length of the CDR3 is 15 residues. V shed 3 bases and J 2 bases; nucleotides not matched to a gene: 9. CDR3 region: CSARRLIAGTYEQYF. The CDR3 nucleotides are TGCAGTGCTAGGAGGTTAATAGCGGGAACCTACGAGCAGTACTTC.

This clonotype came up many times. In DNA form, the CDR3 reads TGTGCCAGCAGCTCCCCCCCGAGGCTAGCGGGAGTTAAGAATGAGCAGTTCTTC. Its translation is CASSSPPRLAGVKNEQFF. This chain uses TRBV7-9 with TRBJ2-1; 10 bases align to TRBD2. Germline lookup yields CDR1 SEHNR and CDR2 FQNEAQ (reference sequence). The J segment lost 7 bases and the V segment lost 4 bases, leaving 16 bases of the junction unmatched. The CDR3 runs to 18 residues.

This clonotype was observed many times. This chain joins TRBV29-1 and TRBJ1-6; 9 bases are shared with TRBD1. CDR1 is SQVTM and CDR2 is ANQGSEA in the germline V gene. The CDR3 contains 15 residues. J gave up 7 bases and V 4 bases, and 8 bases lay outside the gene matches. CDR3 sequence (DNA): TGCAGCGTTGCTTCCGGGACAGGGAGGAATTCACCCCTCCACTTT. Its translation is CSVASGTGRNSPLHF.